This TCR beta chain stems from a study of CXCR3-negative and CXCR3-positive naive CD8 T cells. All TRB cDNA libraries came from 5' RACE performed with UMI labels. For each CDR3 protein, TCRdb gives one entry from its re-call of the 5' RACE reads, without DNA. The sample has more than 45,000 distinct CDR3 sequences. The CDR3 is 15 residues long. The germline CDR1 and CDR2 sequences are SGHVS and FQNEAQ. Comment on this clonotype: Its antigen remains unknown.

Broader study findings: Much lower diversity was found in memory CD8+ cells, while both naive subsets had comparably high diversity.

The chain has TRBV7-8 and TRBJ2-1. Specimen: naive CXCR3- CD8+ T cells from blood. Noted subset: CD45RO-CCR7+CD27+CD95- naive CD8+ T cells lacking CXCR3 (TNR3-). The clonotype originates from a human donor in good health. Some clones in this sample may be carry-over from other donors' samples. CDR3 loop: CASSKRSSPYNEQFF.